The sequence of this T cell receptor (beta chain) was determined in a study of spatial heterogeneity in lung cancer. TCRdb used MiXCR to reprocess the 5' RACE reads, holding one entry per CDR3 protein. This table holds some 36,000 distinct CDR3 sequences, 6.5% to 9.5% found once. This CDR3 is built from 13 residues. Trimming shortened V by 1 base and J by 6 bases, and 7 bases separated the two germline ends. The germline gives CDR1 SGHNT, CDR2 YENEEA. The time point denotes: blood at routine non-recurrence follow-up after resection. This clonotype came up many times. V gene TRBV11-3 combines with J gene TRBJ2-1; D is uncertain. The sequences come from PBMCs, collected at follow-up. The sequence came from a male donor with early-stage non-small cell lung cancer. The CDR3 is CASSLAESNEQFF. DNA for the CDR3: TGTGCCAGCAGCTTAGCGGAGAGCAATGAGCAGTTCTTC.